Included here is one TCR beta chain sequence, with context. The target of this receptor is not known. No qualities accompany the bases; no much larger clone lies one base away. This sample includes further DNA sequences coding for the same CDR3. This specimen comes from a study of cytomegalovirus exposure and HLA in healthy donors (dated by TCRdb to about 2017). For the wider study: According to an earlier analysis of several hundred of the donors, about 190 million T cells yielded 117 million unique TCR beta sequences and less than 300 Gb of sequence data. Approximately 310 gigabases of sequencing data and tens of millions of unique TCR sequences were included in an early release covering under 650 HLA-typed donors. Of the approximately 400 genotyped donors, about 84% fell in the genetic ancestry cluster associated with self-reported Caucasian donors. The study was designed to test whether signatures of past pathogen exposure could be identified by cataloging public T cell receptors. The study used immunosequencing to profile the T cell repertoires of hundreds of subjects and linked those repertoires to cytomegalovirus serostatus. A separate validation cohort of roughly 130 different subjects was used in addition to the approximately 700-subject first cohort. High-throughput TCR immunosequencing, statistical association of individual TCRs with disease status, and machine learning were combined to predict cytomegalovirus infection status. A later analysis re-examined previously published TCR beta repertoires from more than 600 donors and added high-resolution HLA genotyping to investigate patterns of TCR occurrence. The later analysis used no new phenotypic data to find candidate immune exposures, relying instead on TCR beta sequences and their occurrence across donors. An earlier analysis of several hundred of the donors applied high-throughput TCR beta sequencing to assess whether each TCR beta V gene segment acted as functional or pseudogenic. Alongside the repertoire data, information on donor age, sex, ethnicity and CMV serostatus was compiled. Genome-wide SNP genotypes for about 55% of the roughly 670 donors were used in a later genetic analysis, which treated that subset as a discovery cohort. Every repertoire in the discovery cohort had been generated on one and the same sequencing platform. Both class I and class II loci were covered by HLA typing, at four-digit resolution. The number of typed donors differed by locus: about 620-630 for A, B, C, DRB1 and DQB1; approximately 530 for DQA1; about 600 for DPA1; and some 430 for DPB1. Roughly five DR-DQ haplotypes were handled as single units for association and clustering, since linkage in the cohort was strong. Across some 400 genotyped donors of the cohort, an average of about 200,000 unique TCR beta nucleotide sequences per donor were sequenced, and 15% to 20% of those sequences were non-productive.

The cohort comprised 550 to 700 healthy bone marrow donors. At the time of sampling, every cohort member was nominally healthy, though immune exposures that went unrecorded were likely present. The donor tested CMV seronegative, placing the donor among the roughly 400 seronegative members of the cohort. Each donor provided a peripheral blood sample, and peripheral blood mononuclear cells were used for TCR beta sequencing. Genomic DNA was extracted from the blood cell samples with the Qiagen DNeasy Blood Extraction Kit. Spanning cysteine to phenylalanine, the CDR3 consists of 17 amino acids. CDR3 DNA is the only sequence kept; it has 51 bases, read in frame from the first base. The germline V gene supplies CDR1 SGHRS and CDR2 YFSETQ. After removal of 0 bases from V and 5 bases from J, the junction retains 13 bases not matched to a gene. Study-wide conclusions, independent of this receptor: A later genetic analysis associated a missense DCLRE1C variant with V-gene and J-gene trimming of TCR beta chains, and an independent cohort replicated the association. HLA typing was unavailable for some donors at each locus, so association tests used only the typed subset. A later analysis reported that several top co-occurrence clusters appeared linked to parvovirus B19, influenza, CMV and Epstein-Barr virus. A later analysis found that HLA-associated TCR beta chains were more clonally expanded and had lower generation probabilities than equally common non-associated chains. In both the original and validation cohorts, the classifier was reported to diagnose cytomegalovirus status with high specificity and sensitivity. A later genetic analysis reported fewer N-insertions in productive TCRs among donors in an Asian-associated ancestry cluster than the roughly 690-donor mean. It was suggested by the authors that the approach could potentially be generalized to other disease states and immunological phenotypes. In vitro tests confirmed that a few of the cytomegalovirus-associated TCR beta chains recognize cytomegalovirus antigens. Some IMGT-functional V segments, including TRBV6-2 and TRBV6-3, could not be distinguished by the 87-base-pair reads and were therefore excluded. A later analysis found that TCR association rates varied across HLA loci, with DRB1 alleles showing the most associated TCRs and HLA-C alleles the fewest. Because counts were too low, roughly 16 rarely observed V segments, including chromosome 9 orphons, were left out of the earlier analysis of a few hundred of the donors. Presence/absence analyses assumed roughly uniform sequencing depth across donors, an assumption that may not hold. In an earlier analysis of over 550 of the donors, most TCR beta V segments were observed in productive rearrangements about 87% or about 30% of the time, broadly matching IMGT annotations. Most TCR sequences were observed very rarely across donors, whereas some public TCRs were present in many individuals. When HLA alleles, especially DR and DQ, strongly co-occurred, attributing TCR associations to individual alleles was difficult. In a later analysis, most CMV-associated TCR beta chains were found to appear HLA-restricted, with HLA associations seemingly driven largely by CMV exposure. Only TCR beta chains were sequenced in this cohort, and the absence of alpha or paired-chain data limited detectable features. A further reported finding was that TCR beta sequences accurately predicted the HLA-A and HLA-B alleles for most subjects in the first cohort. Correlated functional status among segregating V segments might be attributable to linkage disequilibrium, but an unknown experimental factor could not be ruled out. A group of highly shared sequence variants was considered likely to be a technical artifact of the sequencing pipeline. For the cohort, immune exposure information was limited to CMV serostatus. In a later analysis, about 16,000 TCR beta sequences were associated with specific HLA alleles at a false discovery rate of 0.05. The study listed 164 TCR beta chains as associated with cytomegalovirus.

Libraries were constructed by the immunoSEQ multiplex PCR assay. For the multiplex PCR, a mixture combining 60 forward primers for TCR Vbeta segments and 13 reverse primers for TCR Jbeta segments was used. Amplification of the CDR3 region of rearranged TCR beta genes was performed with a multiplex PCR assay on genomic DNA. The amplified TCR beta libraries were sequenced on the Illumina HiSeq System as 87-base-pair reads. Under the source paper's analysis protocol: A later analysis tallied some 79 million unique TCR beta chains across the 660 or so repertoires, and some 12 million of those chains were shared by two or more donors. To remove PCR and sequencing errors, raw reads were error-corrected and collapsed into unique sequences using a nearest-neighbor algorithm that merged closely related sequences. V, D and J gene segments were assigned by aligning CDR3 sequences to IMGT reference sequences. For a sequence to be retained, a match of at least six nucleotides to both a V gene segment and a J gene segment was required. A rearrangement counted as productive if the CDR3 had no stop codons and remained in frame with V and J, and every other rearrangement counted as non-productive. Following IMGT convention, CDR3 was defined as the stretch from the second conserved V-encoded cysteine up to the conserved J-encoded phenylalanine. In an earlier analysis of roughly 610 of the donors, sequences lacking an unambiguous match to a single V gene segment were excluded. In an earlier analysis of approximately 550 of the donors, V segments were called functional above 56.7% productive rearrangements and were called segregating when the between-donor standard deviation exceeded 5%. A statistical classification framework was developed to diagnose cytomegalovirus status using the catalog of TCR beta chain sequences. In a later analysis, V and J genes were assigned by comparing TCR nucleotide sequences against IMGT/GENE-DB human TR gene sequences. In a later analysis, CDR3 sequences and most-parsimonious VDJ recombination scenarios were assigned using the TCRdist pipeline. In a later analysis, each TCR beta chain was defined by its CDR3 amino acid sequence together with its V-gene family, and reads without a unique V-gene family were excluded. To address suspected cross-contamination and a sequencing artifact, a later analysis removed roughly 580 highly shared, low-generation-probability nucleotide sequences. In a later analysis, a clonal expansion index for each public chain was calculated from normalized within-repertoire ranks of inferred template counts. Generation probabilities in a later analysis came from a VDJ recombination model fitted to out-of-frame rearrangements, and those results were checked against IGoR. A later analysis scored TCR-TCR, TCR-HLA and TCR-CMV co-occurrence with hypergeometric tests, applying a repertoire-size bias correction to TCR pairs. False discovery rates were estimated in a later analysis by permuting HLA or CMV assignments 20 times. In a later analysis, co-occurring TCRs were grouped with DBSCAN, and TCRdist sequence similarity was added when clustering was performed within HLA-allele-positive subsets. For co-occurrence clustering, repertoires with fewer than 30,000 or more than 120,000 public chains were excluded, along with five or six repertoires with anomalous nucleotide sharing. TCRdb took this table from immuneACCESS and kept in-frame rearrangements with V and J called. Such tables lack part of the clones; where checked against another copy, unresolved V genes explain under half of the gap, and the rest is unexplained. The V and J calls and clone size were taken over from that table, and D and trimming were inferred from the DNA. The sample has about 190,000 clones on record, about 90% of them singletons. 1% to 1.5% of the sample is held by the ten biggest clonotypes.

The rearrangement joined TRBV5-1 to TRBJ2-5, with TRBD1 matching 7 junction bases. The receptor was isolated from a man under 40 in good health and CMV-seronegative. Sequenced: PBMCs. The CDR3 is CASSLGQSDRQRETQYF. The DNA sequence is given as TGCGCCAGCAGCTTGGGTCAATCGGACAGGCAGCGCGAGACCCAGTACTTC.